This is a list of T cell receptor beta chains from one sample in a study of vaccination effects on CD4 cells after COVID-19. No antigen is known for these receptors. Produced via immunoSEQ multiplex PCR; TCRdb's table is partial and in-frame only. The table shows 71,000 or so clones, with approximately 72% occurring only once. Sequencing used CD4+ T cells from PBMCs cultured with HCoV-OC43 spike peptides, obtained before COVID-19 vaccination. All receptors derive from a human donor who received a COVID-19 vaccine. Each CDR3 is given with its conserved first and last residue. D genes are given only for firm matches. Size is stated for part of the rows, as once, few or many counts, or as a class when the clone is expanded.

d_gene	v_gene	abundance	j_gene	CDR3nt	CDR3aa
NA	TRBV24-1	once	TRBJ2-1	TGTGCCACCAGTGACCAGAAAGGGGGATCCTACAATGAGCAGTTCTTC	CATSDQKGGSYNEQFF
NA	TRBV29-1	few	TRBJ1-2	TGCAGCGACCTGGGGTACGGCTACACCTTC	CSDLGYGYTF
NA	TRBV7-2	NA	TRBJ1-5	TGTGCCAGCAGCTTAGTTCAGGGGTTGAGTCAGCCCCAGCATTTT	CASSLVQGLSQPQHF
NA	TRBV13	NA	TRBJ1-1	TGTGCCAGCAGCACCCGACAGAACCAAAACACTGAAGCTTTCTTT	CASSTRQNQNTEAFF
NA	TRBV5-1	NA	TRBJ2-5	TGCGCCAGCAGTGGGACGACACAAGAGACCCAGTACTTC	CASSGTTQETQYF
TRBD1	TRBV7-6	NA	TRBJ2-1	TGTGCCAGCAGCTCACGAACAGGGGTAGGCCCGAATGAGCAGTTCTTC	CASSSRTGVGPNEQFF
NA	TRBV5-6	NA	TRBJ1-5	TGTGCCAGCAGCCCTTCCCGCGGGGGCCTCTATAGCAATCAGCCCCAGCATTTT	CASSPSRGGLYSNQPQHF
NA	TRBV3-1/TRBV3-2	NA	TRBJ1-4	TGTGCCAGCAGCCGCAGAACGGGGGCGGGGGAAGAAAAACTGTTTTTT	CASSRRTGAGEEKLFF
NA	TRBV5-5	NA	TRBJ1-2	TGTGCCAGCAACCCGGAGGTCTACCTGCATGGCTACACCTTC	CASNPEVYLHGYTF
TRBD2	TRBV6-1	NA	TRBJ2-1	TGTGCCAGCAGTGAAACGGGAAGGCCAGCGGGGGTGGAGCAGTTCTTC	CASSETGRPAGVEQFF
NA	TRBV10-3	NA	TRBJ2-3	TGTGCCGCCAAAGGCCCGGGGGAGAACACAGATACGCAGTATTTT	CAAKGPGENTDTQYF
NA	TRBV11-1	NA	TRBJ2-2	TGTGCCAGCAGCTTACCCTCTCGCATTAACACCGGGGAGCTGTTTTTT	CASSLPSRINTGELFF
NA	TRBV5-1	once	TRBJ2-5	TGCGCCAGCAGCCCGGGACCGAACCAAGAGACCCAGTACTTC	CASSPGPNQETQYF
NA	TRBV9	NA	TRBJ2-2	TGTGCCAGCAGCGGGCGTAGCGGAGGGACCGGGGAGCTGTTTTTT	CASSGRSGGTGELFF
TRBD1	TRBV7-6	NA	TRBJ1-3	TGTGCCAGCAGCTTAGGGACAGGGCGCGTAGGAAACACCATATATTTT	CASSLGTGRVGNTIYF
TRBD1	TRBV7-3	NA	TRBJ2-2	TGTGCCAGCAGCCCCGCGGGACAGGGGGTCACCGGGGAGCTGTTTTTT	CASSPAGQGVTGELFF
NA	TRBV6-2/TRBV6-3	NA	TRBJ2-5	TGTGCCAGCAGTTACTCGAATAGAGGGGAAGAGACCCAGTACTTC	CASSYSNRGEETQYF
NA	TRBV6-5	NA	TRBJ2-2	TGTGCCAGCATACCACAGGGAGCCAGCACCGGGGAGCTGTTTTTT	CASIPQGASTGELFF
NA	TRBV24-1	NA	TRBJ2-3	TGTGCCACCAGTGCTGGCACAGATACGCAGTATTTT	CATSAGTDTQYF
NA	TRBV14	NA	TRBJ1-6	TGTGCCAGCAGCCCAGGGAATTCACCCCTCCACTTT	CASSPGNSPLHF
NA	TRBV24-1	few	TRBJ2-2	TGTGCCACCAGTGACGTACAGGGATCGAACACCGGGGAGCTGTTTTTT	CATSDVQGSNTGELFF
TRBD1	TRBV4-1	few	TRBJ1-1	TGCGCCAGCAGCCAAGATGCAGGGACAGGGCGATTTGAAGCTTTCTTT	CASSQDAGTGRFEAFF
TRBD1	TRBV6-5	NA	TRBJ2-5	TGTGCCAGCAGTTCTGAGGGACAGCAAGAGACCCAGTACTTC	CASSSEGQQETQYF
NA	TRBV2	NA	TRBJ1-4	TGTGCCAGCCGAGGGAGGGATGGTGAAAAACTGTTTTTT	CASRGRDGEKLFF
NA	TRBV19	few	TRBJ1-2	TGTGCCAGTAGTGGAACGTGGGAGCAAAACTATGGCTACACCTTC	CASSGTWEQNYGYTF
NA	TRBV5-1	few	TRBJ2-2	TGCGCCAGCAGCCTCAACCCGAGGGTCAACACCGGGGAGCTGTTTTTT	CASSLNPRVNTGELFF
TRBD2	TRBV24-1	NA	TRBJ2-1	TGTGCCACCAGTGACATGACTAGCGGGGCTTACAATGAGCAGTTCTTC	CATSDMTSGAYNEQFF
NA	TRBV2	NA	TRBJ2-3	TGTGCCAGCAGTGGGGCAGGGCCAGATACGCAGTATTTT	CASSGAGPDTQYF
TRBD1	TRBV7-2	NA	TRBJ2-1	TGTGCCAGCAGCTTCGAGGGTCCCGGGACAGGGGTCAATGAGCAGTTCTTC	CASSFEGPGTGVNEQFF
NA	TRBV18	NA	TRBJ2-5	TGTGCCAGCTCACCACCGTCAAAGACCCAGTACTTC	CASSPPSKTQYF
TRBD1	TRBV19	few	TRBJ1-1	TGTGCCAGTACCCTACAGGGGAGGACTGAAGCTTTCTTT	CASTLQGRTEAFF
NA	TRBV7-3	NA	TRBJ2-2	TGTGCCAGCAGCTTTTTGGGACCGACGAACACCGGGGAGCTGTTTTTT	CASSFLGPTNTGELFF
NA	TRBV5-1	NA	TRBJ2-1	TGCGCCAGCAGCTTGGGGCAGGGTTATCGTGAGCAGTTCTTC	CASSLGQGYREQFF